This passage covers 28 T cell receptor beta chains from one sample sequenced in a study of regulatory T cells in long-lasting Graves disease. HTBI primers from iRepertoire and Arm-PCR of CDR3 regions yielded the TCR beta libraries. TCRdb ran MiXCR on the multiplex PCR reads and lists one entry per CDR3 protein. The sample holds approximately 360,000 distinct CDR3 sequences, 20% to 25% seen once. Time point given: persistent/refractory GD, antithyroid drugs over 5 years with positive TRAb. With RNA extracted from PBMCs as input, the TCR library was made. Sequencing used peripheral blood mononuclear cells (PBMCs), obtained when the disease was refractory, from a patient treated with antithyroid drugs. Every receptor here comes from a woman aged 40 to 50 with Graves disease.

This clonotype has more than one count but fewer than ten. This sequence joins TRBV6-1 and TRBJ2-7; the match to TRBD2 covers 7 bases. V was pared by 3 bases and J by 2 bases, with 16 bases of the junction left unmatched. The CDR3 length is 18 residues. From germline, CDR1 is MNHNS and CDR2 SASEGT. The CDR3 region is CASSDAQGGSFNPYEQYF. The CDR3 region has the DNA TGTGCCAGCAGTGACGCCCAGGGCGGGAGTTTTAATCCCTACGAGCAGTACTTC.

This clonotype was counted between two and nine times. The V gene is TRBV27, the J gene TRBJ2-7; 7 bases are shared with TRBD2. The germline gives CDR1 MNHEY, CDR2 SMNVEV (reference sequence). This CDR3 contains 14 residues. V lost 6 bases, J lost 4 bases, and 9 bases stayed unmatched. CDR3 coding DNA: TGTGCCAGCAGGCGGCTAGCGGACCTTTACGAGCAGTACTTC. It encodes CASRRLADLYEQYF.

This clonotype was seen only a few times. A much larger clone differs by one base, so this may be a read error. This sequence joins TRBV27 and TRBJ2-7; weak D call: TRBD2 (6 bases). The CDR3 has 16 amino acids. The V gene's germline CDR1 is MNHEY and CDR2 SMNVEV (reference sequence). CDR3 DNA sequence: TGTGCCAGCAGTCAGGATAGCGGACTACCTGCCTACGGGCAGTACTTC. Its translation: CASSQDSGLPAYGQYF.

The rearrangement joins TRBV20-1 to TRBJ1-1; weak D call: TRBD1 (6 bases). This CDR3 is 13 amino acids long. The V gene lost 6 bases and the J gene lost 2 bases, with 13 bases spanning the gap. Germline V gene lookup returns CDR1 DFQATT and CDR2 SNEGSKA (reference sequence). The CDR3 bases are TGCAGTGCGAGGACAGCCCAAAACACTGAAGCTTTCTTT. This codes for CSARTAQNTEAFF.

Regarding this clonotype: This clone may be a read error of a much larger clone one base away. This chain connects TRBV6-1 to TRBJ2-2; the D gene is possibly TRBD2 (5 bases). This CDR3 spans 17 amino acids. Trimming pared 6 bases from V and 4 bases from J, leaving 21 bases between. The germline gives CDR1 MNHNS, CDR2 SASEGT. CDR3 amino acids: CASRDPIRDTSTGELFF. As DNA, the CDR3 is TGTGCCAGCAGGGATCCCATCCGGGATACTAGCACCGGGGAGCTGTTTTTT.

This clonotype showed up many times. The genes are TRBV28 and TRBJ2-7; D is perhaps TRBD1 (6 bases). Germline CDR1 is MDHEN and CDR2 is SYDVKM. This CDR3 spans 11 amino acids. V lost 5 bases to trimming and J lost 9 bases, with 11 bases between them. CDR3: CASSLQGRQYF. Here the CDR3 DNA reads TGTGCCAGCAGTCTACAGGGACGGCAGTACTTC.

A single count supports this clonotype. CDR3 nucleotides: TGTGCCAGCAGTCAAAGGGACAGGAACACTGGCTACGAGCAGTACTTC. Its translation: CASSQRDRNTGYEQYF. The chain carries TRBV28 and TRBJ2-7, with TRBD1 identical over 8 bases. V dropped 5 bases and J dropped 3; count of bases not matched to a gene: 12. CDR3 length: 16 amino acids. Germline V gene lookup returns CDR1 MDHEN and CDR2 SYDVKM.

This clonotype was counted at least ten times. The chain uses TRBV11-3 and TRBJ2-5; the D gene could be TRBD1 or TRBD2 (5 bases each). The germline V and J ends were trimmed by 5 bases and 5 bases, with 15 bases remaining between them. The CDR3 is 14 residues long. Germline CDR1 reads SGHNT; CDR2 reads YENEEA. CDR3 loop: CASSTGLQGETQYF. CDR3 DNA sequence: TGTGCCAGCAGCACGGGGCTTCAAGGGGAGACCCAGTACTTC.

This rearrangement joins TRBV2 to TRBJ1-2, with 11 bases aligning to TRBD1. V was pared by 8 bases and J by 5 bases, with 7 bases of the junction left unmatched. CDR3 size: 14 residues. Looked up from germline, CDR1 is SNHLY and CDR2 is FYNNEI. The CDR3 DNA is TGTGCCAGCTCACCGGACAGGGGGCCATATGGCTACACCTTC. It encodes CASSPDRGPYGYTF.

Note on this clonotype: Since a much larger clone is just one base distant, this may be a read error. This CDR3 reads CASSFRTGTGNSLLHF. The CDR3 nucleotides are TGTGCCAGCAGTTTCCGGACCGGGACAGGGAATTCACTCCTCCACTTT. The V call is TRBV28, the J call TRBJ1-6, with 9 bases fitting TRBD1. The CDR3 length is 16 residues. The germline CDR1 and CDR2 sequences are MDHEN and SYDVKM. Together with reference TRBV28 and TRBJ1-6, the CDR3 gives the full variable domain: DVKVTQSSRYLVKRTGEKVFLECVQDMDHENMFWYRQDPGLGLRLIYFSYDVKMKEKGDIPEGYSVSREKKERFSLILESASTNQTSMYLCASSFRTGTGNSLLHFGNGTRLTVT.

V is TRBV7-2 and J is TRBJ2-1; tentative D call: TRBD2 (5 bases). Germline values: CDR1 SGHTA, CDR2 FQGNSA. V lost 0 bases and J lost 9, with 15 bases in between. The CDR3 runs to 15 residues. The CDR3 loop reads CASSLALGSVSEQFF. DNA for the CDR3: TGTGCCAGCAGCTTAGCGCTGGGTAGCGTCAGTGAGCAGTTCTTC.

This clonotype was observed at least ten times. This chain links TRBV12-3 or TRBV12-4 with TRBJ1-1; D is unclear. V was pared by 0 bases and J by 1 base, with 9 bases between. This CDR3 spans 15 amino acids. The CDR3 spells CASSLARVPNTEAFF. The CDR3 DNA sequence: TGTGCCAGCAGTTTAGCGCGGGTTCCGAACACTGAAGCTTTCTTT.

This clonotype has only a few counts. The chain's CDR3 is CASSELAGGSGRSWHEQFF. The DNA for the CDR3 is TGTGCCAGCAGTGAATTGGCGGGCGGTAGCGGGAGGTCCTGGCATGAGCAGTTCTTC. The genes are TRBV2 and TRBJ2-1; TRBD2 matches 10 bases. V lost 2 bases to trimming and J lost 8 bases; unmatched junction nucleotides: 18. There are 19 residues in the CDR3. Germline V gives CDR1 SNHLY, CDR2 FYNNEI. The full variable domain, rest sourced from reference TRBV2 and TRBJ2-1, is EPEVTQTPSHQVTQMGQEVILRCVPISNHLYFYWYRQILGQKVEFLVSFYNNEISEKSEIFDDQFSVERPDGSNFTLKIRSTKLEDSAMYFCASSELAGGSGRSWHEQFFGPGTRLTVL.

This clonotype was seen a single time. This chain links TRBV6-2 or TRBV6-3 with TRBJ2-2, with D possibly being TRBD1 (5 bases). This CDR3 region has 16 residues. The germline V gene encodes CDR1 MNHEY and CDR2 SVGEGT. Trimming left V 2 bases short and J 0 bases short, with 10 bases between. The CDR3: CASSYRGGTNTGELFF. CDR3 bases: TGTGCCAGCAGTTACAGGGGCGGAACGAACACCGGGGAGCTGTTTTTT.

This clonotype was seen ten or more times. This rearrangement joins TRBV6-2 or TRBV6-3 to TRBJ1-4; 7 bases map to TRBD1. In germline, CDR1 is MNHEY, CDR2 SVGEGT. Trimming took 7 bases from V and 6 from J; bases not matched to a gene: 2. The CDR3 length is 12 residues. The CDR3 bases are TGTGCCAGCACAGGGACAGATGAAAAACTGTTTTTT. Amino acid sequence: CASTGTDEKLFF.

This clonotype was recorded many times. The V call is TRBV11-2, the J call TRBJ2-7, with D perhaps being TRBD1 or TRBD2 (5 bases each). V was trimmed by 5 bases and J by 5 bases, leaving 22 bases between them. Germline V gene sequence: CDR1 SGHAT, CDR2 FQNNGV. The CDR3 spans 16 residues. DNA for the CDR3: TGTGCCAGCAGCCGGGTCACCGGGACCTCGCCCCACGAGCAGTACTTC. As protein: CASSRVTGTSPHEQYF.

This clonotype was seen repeatedly, ten times or more. The chain is built from TRBV11-2 and TRBJ2-5; tentatively, D is TRBD1 (6 bases). Trimming stripped 5 bases from V and 5 bases from J, with 15 bases between. The germline V gene encodes CDR1 SGHAT and CDR2 FQNNGV. The CDR3 length is 14 residues. The CDR3 region has the DNA TGTGCCAGCAGCCGGACAGAGCTCAAGGAGACCCAGTACTTC. This encodes CASSRTELKETQYF.

This clonotype was found a few times. V is TRBV9 and J is TRBJ2-6; D may be TRBD2 (6 bases). V dropped 2 bases and J dropped 0 bases, with 12 bases sitting between them. The germline gives CDR1 SGDLS, CDR2 YYNGEE. The CDR3 is 17 amino acids. CDR3 DNA sequence: TGTGCCAGCAGCGTCGAACCGACTAGCTCTGGGGCCAACGTCCTGACTTTC. Its translation: CASSVEPTSSGANVLTF.

As to this clonotype: Since a much larger clone is just one base distant, this may be a read error. CDR3 in DNA: TGTGCCACCAGCCCACAGGGACAGTCCTCCTACGGGCAGTACTTC. This translates into CATSPQGQSSYGQYF. V and J are TRBV15 and TRBJ2-7; the match to TRBD1 covers 7 bases. Germline CDR1 and CDR2: LNHNV and YYDKDF (reference sequence). The length of the CDR3 is 15 residues.

As to this clonotype: Just one base apart from a much larger clone, this may be a read error. The chain uses TRBV2 and TRBJ1-5, with TRBD1 matching over 9 bases. The CDR3 sequence is 15 residues long. Germline assignment: CDR1 SNHLY and CDR2 FYNNEI. Trimming at V came to 6 bases and at J to 2 bases, leaving 5 bases not matched to a gene. CDR3 DNA: TGTGCCAGCAGGGGGGACAGGGTCGGCAATCAGCCCCAGCATTTT. Residues: CASRGDRVGNQPQHF.

This clonotype has only a few counts. The chain carries TRBV28 and TRBJ1-1; TRBD1 matches at 8 bases. V shed 3 bases, J shed 6 bases, and the junction held 6 bases outside the gene matches. Per the germline V gene, CDR1 is MDHEN and CDR2 is SYDVKM. The CDR3 is 14 residues long. The CDR3 region is CASSFSTGVAEAFF. In nucleotides, the CDR3 is TGTGCCAGCAGTTTCTCGACAGGGGTGGCTGAAGCTTTCTTT.

A single count supports this clonotype. This chain joins TRBV11-3 and TRBJ2-1, with 14 bases aligning to TRBD2. Trimming took 5 bases from V and 9 from J; bases not matched to a gene: 6. The V gene's germline CDR1 is SGHNT and CDR2 YENEEA. There are 15 residues in the CDR3. The CDR3 sequence is CASSGGTSGSPEQFF. CDR3 bases: TGTGCCAGCAGCGGAGGGACTAGCGGGAGCCCTGAGCAGTTCTTC. Based on the CDR3 plus reference TRBV11-3 and TRBJ2-1, the full variable domain is EAGVVQSPRYKIIEKKQPVAFWCNPISGHNTLYWYLQNLGQGPELLIRYENEEAVDDSQLPKDRFSAERLKGVDSTLKIQPAELGDSAVYLCASSGGTSGSPEQFFGPGTRLTVL.

This clonotype was counted at least ten times. The gene calls are TRBV12-3 or TRBV12-4 and TRBJ2-7, with unresolved D. Trimming took 8 bases from V and 5 from J, leaving 13 bases between them. The CDR3 covers 12 residues. CDR3 in amino acids: CASLGTHHEQYF. The DNA of the CDR3 is TGTGCCAGCCTGGGAACCCACCACGAGCAGTACTTC.

In this sample, this clonotype turned up many times. The chain uses TRBV28 and TRBJ2-5; 12 bases fit TRBD2. The germline gives CDR1 MDHEN, CDR2 SYDVKM. The trim removed 5 bases at V and 5 bases at J, leaving 6 bases unmatched. There are 15 residues in the CDR3. CDR3: CASSRGLAGRETQYF. In nucleotides, the CDR3 is TGTGCCAGCAGTCGTGGACTAGCGGGAAGGGAGACCCAGTACTTC.

This clonotype has a handful of counts. The CDR3, as DNA: TGTGCCAGCGAGGCGGGAGTCGGGACCGGGGAGCTGTTTTTT. Its protein is CASEAGVGTGELFF. This sequence joins TRBV5-6 and TRBJ2-2; 7 bases match TRBD2. The germline gives CDR1 SGHDT, CDR2 YYEEEE. CDR3 size: 14 residues. With V trimmed by 7 bases and J by 5 bases, 8 bases remained unmatched.

This chain links TRBV19 with TRBJ1-1; no clear D. Germline CDR1 and CDR2: LNHDA and SQIVND (reference sequence). The CDR3 is 15 amino acids. V lost 6 bases, J lost 1 base, and 15 bases lay in between. As DNA, the CDR3 is TGTGCCAGTAGCCATCGCGGGGAGGGGAACACTGAAGCTTTCTTT. Protein: CASSHRGEGNTEAFF.

This clonotype was counted ten times or more. The chain is built from TRBV6-5 and TRBJ1-5, with unresolved D. Germline V gene lookup returns CDR1 MNHEY and CDR2 SVGAGI. Trimming shortened V by 0 bases and J by 5 bases, and 8 bases separated the two germline ends. This CDR3 comprises 14 residues. The CDR3 bases are TGTGCCAGCAGTTACTCGACCGCCGATCAGCCCCAGCATTTT. Its translation: CASSYSTADQPQHF.

This clonotype occurred many times. The CDR3 DNA follows: TGTGCCAGCAGTATAGGGACTAGCGGGGCCTACGAGCAGTACTTC. It codes for CASSIGTSGAYEQYF. This chain links TRBV27 with TRBJ2-7; 13 nucleotides match TRBD2. The CDR3 is 15 residues long. J gave up 2 bases and V 5 bases, and 3 bases lay outside the gene matches. Germline values: CDR1 MNHEY, CDR2 SMNVEV (reference sequence).